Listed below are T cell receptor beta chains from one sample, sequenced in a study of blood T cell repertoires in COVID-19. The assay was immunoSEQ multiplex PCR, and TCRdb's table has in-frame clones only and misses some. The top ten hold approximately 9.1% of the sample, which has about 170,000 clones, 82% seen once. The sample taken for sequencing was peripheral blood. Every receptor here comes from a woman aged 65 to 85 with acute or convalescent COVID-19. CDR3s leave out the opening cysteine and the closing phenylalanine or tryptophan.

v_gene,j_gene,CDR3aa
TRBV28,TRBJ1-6,ASSRGTAYNSPLH
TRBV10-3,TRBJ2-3,ATGEEGSTDTQY
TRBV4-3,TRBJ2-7,ASSQDWGVIYEQY
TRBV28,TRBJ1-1,ASTPSTGGHTEAF
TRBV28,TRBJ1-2,ASSPPDTSYGYT
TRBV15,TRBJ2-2,ATSTKLADPTGELF
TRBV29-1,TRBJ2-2,SVEEQGGTGELF
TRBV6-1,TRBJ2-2,ASSDDRGRASNTGELF
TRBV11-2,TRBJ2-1,ASSFVGLADNEQF
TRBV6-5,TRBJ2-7,ASIETRSYEQY
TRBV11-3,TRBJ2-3,ASTRQTRGSTDTQY
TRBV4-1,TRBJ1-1,ASSQGHSNTEAF
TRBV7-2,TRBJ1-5,ASSLGVWQGAYQPQH
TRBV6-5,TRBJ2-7,ASRPGLGEQY
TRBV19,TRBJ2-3,ASTAGPNTDTQY
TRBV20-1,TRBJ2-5,SASGRAGTGEVAQY
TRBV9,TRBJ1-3,ASSQTIGTGGGGNTIY
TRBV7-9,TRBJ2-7,ASSLAQGLSDEQY
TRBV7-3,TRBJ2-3,ASSSQLAGPRGDTQY
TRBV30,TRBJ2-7,AWSVGGRGYEQY
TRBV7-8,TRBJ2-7,ASSAGRRPFSGEQY
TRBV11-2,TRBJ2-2,ASSLAGAGENTGELF
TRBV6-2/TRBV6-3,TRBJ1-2,ASSYQTANYGYT
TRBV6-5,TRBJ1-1,ASRRGSTEAF
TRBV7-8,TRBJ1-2,ASSPRDRNYGYT
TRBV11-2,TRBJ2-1,ASSLGSSSRNEQF
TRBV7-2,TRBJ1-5,ASSLRGGGFDQPQH
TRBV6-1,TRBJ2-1,ASSERGIGNEQF
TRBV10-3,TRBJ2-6,AISGGTGPSGANVLT
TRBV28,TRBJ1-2,ASRTGASNYGYT
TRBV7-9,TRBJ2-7,ASSPPPRTGQGTYEQY
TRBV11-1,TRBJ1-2,ASSLARGARSYGYT
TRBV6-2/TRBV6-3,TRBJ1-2,ASSYNGALGYGYT
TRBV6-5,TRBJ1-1,ASSLDRNTEAF
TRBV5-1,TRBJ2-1,ASSLAMRETRNEQF
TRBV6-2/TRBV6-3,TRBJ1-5,ASSYGQAPNQPQH
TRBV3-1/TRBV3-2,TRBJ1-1,ASSPRSLEMSRNTEAF
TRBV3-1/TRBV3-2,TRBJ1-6,ASSQDWRGIKSPLH
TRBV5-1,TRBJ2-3,ASSPWLVSPRGTDTQY
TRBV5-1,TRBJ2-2,ASRRGLNTGELF
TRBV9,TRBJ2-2,ASSVDSAGGRTGELF
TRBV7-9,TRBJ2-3,ASSPPASGVTDTQY
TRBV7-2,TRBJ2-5,ASSLAAGSQETQY
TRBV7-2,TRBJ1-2,ASSFNNDYGYT
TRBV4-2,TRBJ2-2,ASSQEIGLAGELF
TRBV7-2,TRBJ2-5,ASSLVSASPGTQY